The next 2 T cell receptor beta chains were all read from a single sample in a study of T cell responses to AZD1222 COVID-19 vaccine. Sequencing used immunoSEQ multiplex PCR; TCRdb keeps in-frame clones, though not all of them. In the table there are roughly 80,000 clones, around nine tenths of which are singletons. Sequences were derived from peripheral blood, sampled on day 0 of AZD1222 vaccination. The source of these receptors is an adult in good health.

A few counts support this clone. This chain joins TRBV11-1 and TRBJ2-3, with D possibly TRBD1 on 5 matching bases. V lost 4 bases and J 2 bases, leaving 13 bases between the germline ends. CDR1 is SGHAT, CDR2 FQDESV, per germline (reference sequence). This CDR3 contains 15 residues. The CDR3 loop is CASSSDTGNTDTQYF. The CDR3 bases are TGTGCCAGCAGCTCGGACACGGGTAACACAGATACGCAGTATTTT.

The V gene is TRBV11-2, the J gene TRBJ2-4; no firm D call. Trimming cost V 1 base and J 3 bases, with 10 bases left between them. This CDR3 region has 15 residues. Per the germline V gene, CDR1 is SGHAT and CDR2 is FQNNGV. DNA for the CDR3: TGTGCCAGCAGCTTAGGCAGGTCCGGCAAAAACATTCAGTACTTC. This gives the protein CASSLGRSGKNIQYF.